These 3 T cell receptor beta chains share one sample of origin, sequenced in a study of T cells in Graves' hyperthyroidism and ophthalmopathy. There were TCR beta CDR3 regions amplified from RNA transcripts. TCR CDR3 regions were first amplified by RT-PCR with HTBI primers. TCRdb analysed the multiplex PCR reads with MiXCR anew, one entry per CDR3 protein. The sample gives 490,000 or so distinct CDR3 sequences, 20% to 25% of which show up once; approximately 54% is in the top ten. Sample: blood. The receptor set was obtained from a woman between 70 and 85 years old with Graves' ophthalmopathy.

This clonotype was detected many times. This chain joins TRBV24-1 and TRBJ2-2; D is unresolved. The germline V and J ends were trimmed by 1 base and 6 bases, with 11 bases remaining between them. CDR1 KGHDR and CDR2 SFDVKD come from the germline V gene. The CDR3 runs 15 residues. CDR3 sequence reads: CATSDFRESPGELFF. In nucleotides, the CDR3 is TGTGCCACCAGTGATTTTCGCGAGTCCCCCGGGGAGCTGTTTTTT.

The chain is built from TRBV20-1 and TRBJ2-5, with TRBD1 matching over 9 bases. The CDR3 has 13 residues. The V gene's germline CDR1 is DFQATT and CDR2 SNEGSKA (reference sequence). V shed 4 bases and J 4 bases; nucleotides not matched to a gene: 4. Here the CDR3 reads CSANHRGRETQYF. CDR3 in DNA: TGCAGTGCTAACCACAGGGGGCGAGAGACCCAGTACTTC.

The chain employs TRBV27 and TRBJ1-6; D call uncertain. V lost 1 base and J lost 9, with 22 bases in between. Germline V gene sequence: CDR1 MNHEY, CDR2 SMNVEV (reference sequence). There are 18 residues in the CDR3. The CDR3 nucleotides read TGTGCCAGCAGTTTATTCCCTCCGGTGGCCTTAGGTGGTTCACCCCTCCACTTT. This gives the protein CASSLFPPVALGGSPLHF.